These 2 T cell receptor beta chains were sequenced from one sample in a study of neurological immune-mediated disorders. TCRdb analysed the 5' RACE reads with MiXCR anew, one entry per CDR3 protein. Among around 40,000 distinct CDR3 sequences listed, 6% to 7.5% were seen once. Sequences were obtained from CD4+ T cells from blood. These receptors were obtained from a man aged 50 or older in good health.

The table lists this clonotype with many counts. The rearrangement links TRBV7-9 to TRBJ2-4, with D possibly being TRBD1 (6 bases). This CDR3 has 14 residues. Germline CDR1 is SEHNR and CDR2 is FQNEAQ (reference sequence). V lost 5 bases to trimming and J lost 0 bases, with 8 bases between them. The CDR3 coding sequence is TGTGCCAGCAGCCAGGACAGAGCCAAAAACATTCAGTACTTC. Its translation is CASSQDRAKNIQYF.

This clonotype was seen many times. The chain combines TRBV12-3 or TRBV12-4 with TRBJ1-4; D gene unclear. The ends were cut back, 0 bases at V and 16 bases at J, with 18 bases in the middle. The CDR3 extends over 14 amino acids. CDR3 DNA sequence: TGTGCCAGCAGTTTAGCGCGTACGGCAGCCCGTCGGTTTTTT. The encoded protein is CASSLARTAARRFF.